This TCR beta chain comes out of a study of T cell changes during pregnancy in multiple sclerosis. Assay used: immunoSEQ multiplex PCR; TCRdb lists only in-frame clones, some missing. This table has fewer than 35,000 clones, roughly 89% appearing once. Trimming took 1 base from V and 2 from J, leaving 17 bases between them. In germline, CDR1 is SGHAT, CDR2 FQNNGV. The CDR3 spans 17 residues. This specimen was CD4+ T cells from peripheral blood mononuclear cells, taken in the third trimester of pregnancy. The gene calls are TRBV11-2 and TRBJ1-2; the D gene is possibly TRBD1 (5 bases). This TCR came from a female donor in good health, enrolled as a control in a pregnancy study. The CDR3 coding sequence is TGTGCCAGCAGCTTAGGCGTTGGGGCAGGACTAAACTATGGCTACACCTTC. This translates into CASSLGVGAGLNYGYTF.